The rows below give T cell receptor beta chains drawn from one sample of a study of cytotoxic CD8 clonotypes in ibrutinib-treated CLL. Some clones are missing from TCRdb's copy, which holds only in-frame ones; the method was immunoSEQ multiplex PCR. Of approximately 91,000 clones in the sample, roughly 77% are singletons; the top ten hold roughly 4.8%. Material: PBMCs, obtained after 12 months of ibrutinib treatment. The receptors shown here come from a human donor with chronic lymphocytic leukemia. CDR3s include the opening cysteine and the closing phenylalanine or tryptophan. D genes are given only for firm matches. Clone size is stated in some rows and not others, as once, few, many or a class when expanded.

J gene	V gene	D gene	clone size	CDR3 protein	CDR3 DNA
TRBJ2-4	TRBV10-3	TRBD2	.	CAISESPGAGENIQYF	TGTGCCATCAGTGAGTCCCCCGGGGCGGGGGAAAACATTCAGTACTTC
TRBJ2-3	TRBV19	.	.	CASGGRLQGTQYF	TGTGCCAGTGGGGGACGGTTGCAGGGTACGCAGTATTTT
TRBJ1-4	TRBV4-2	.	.	CASSQDQGLTFNEKLFF	TGTGCCAGCAGCCAGGACCAGGGACTCACGTTTAATGAAAAACTGTTTTTT
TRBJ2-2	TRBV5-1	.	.	CASSLGGRTGELFF	TGCGCCAGCAGCTTGGGCGGCAGGACCGGGGAGCTGTTTTTT
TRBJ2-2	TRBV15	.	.	CATSRSTGELFF	TGTGCCACCAGTCGGAGCACCGGGGAGCTGTTTTTT
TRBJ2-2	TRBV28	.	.	CASSHARVGPELFF	TGTGCCAGCAGCCATGCGCGTGTGGGCCCGGAGCTGTTTTTT
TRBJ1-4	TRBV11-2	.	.	CASSLVGPGGEKLFF	TGTGCCAGCAGCTTAGTCGGGCCGGGGGGTGAAAAACTGTTTTTT
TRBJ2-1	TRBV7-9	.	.	CASSLVSFLNEQFF	TGTGCCAGCAGCTTAGTGAGCTTCCTGAATGAGCAGTTCTTC
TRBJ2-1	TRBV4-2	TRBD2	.	CASSLLAGGSYNEQFF	TGTGCCAGCAGCCTCCTAGCGGGGGGCTCCTACAATGAGCAGTTCTTC
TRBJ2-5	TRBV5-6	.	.	CASSTGETQYF	TGTGCCAGCAGCACAGGGGAGACCCAGTACTTC
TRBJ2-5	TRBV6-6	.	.	CASSYSTFQETQYF	TGTGCCAGCAGTTACTCGACCTTCCAAGAGACCCAGTACTTC
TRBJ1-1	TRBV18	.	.	CASSPTVVNTEAFF	TGTGCCAGCTCGCCGACAGTCGTGAACACTGAAGCTTTCTTT
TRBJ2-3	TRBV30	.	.	CAQGGGGGDTQYF	TGTGCCCAGGGTGGCGGAGGGGGAGATACGCAGTATTTT
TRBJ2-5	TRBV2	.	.	CAGAGQFSETQYF	TGTGCCGGGGCCGGGCAGTTTTCCGAGACCCAGTACTTC
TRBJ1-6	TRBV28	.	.	CASSLWGGSSPLHF	TGTGCCAGCAGTTTATGGGGCGGTAGTTCACCCCTCCACTTT
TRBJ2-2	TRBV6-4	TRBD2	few	CASTPTSGGAGELFF	TGTGCCAGCACCCCGACTAGCGGGGGGGCCGGGGAGCTGTTTTTT
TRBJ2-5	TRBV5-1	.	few	CASSLGPAGQETQYF	TGCGCCAGCAGCTTGGGGCCAGCGGGCCAAGAGACCCAGTACTTC
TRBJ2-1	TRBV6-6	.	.	CASSYGVGEQFF	TGTGCCAGCAGTTACGGGGTAGGGGAGCAGTTCTTC
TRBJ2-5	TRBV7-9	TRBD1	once	CASSLEGGRGLQETQYF	TGTGCCAGCAGCTTAGAAGGGGGCCGGGGCCTCCAAGAGACCCAGTACTTC
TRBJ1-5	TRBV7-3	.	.	CASSLREGGRGGGNQPQHF	TGTGCCAGCAGCTTAAGAGAGGGCGGCAGGGGCGGGGGTAATCAGCCCCAGCATTTT
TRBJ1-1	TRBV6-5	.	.	CASSLSRNMNTEAFF	TGTGCCAGCAGTTTATCACGCAACATGAACACTGAAGCTTTCTTT
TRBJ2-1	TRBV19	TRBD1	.	CASSIPDRGDEQFF	TGTGCCAGTAGTATCCCGGACAGGGGGGATGAGCAGTTCTTC
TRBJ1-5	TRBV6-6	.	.	CATRAGVAQHF	TGTGCCACCAGGGCGGGGGTGGCCCAGCATTTT
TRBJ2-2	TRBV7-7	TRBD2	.	CASSYGGGTNTGELFF	TGTGCTAGCAGCTACGGCGGGGGGACGAACACCGGGGAGCTGTTTTTT
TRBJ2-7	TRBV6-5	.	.	CASGRWSYEQYF	TGTGCCAGCGGGAGGTGGTCCTACGAGCAGTACTTC
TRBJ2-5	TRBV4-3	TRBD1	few	CASSQGQGAETQYF	TGCGCCAGCAGCCAGGGACAGGGGGCGGAGACCCAGTACTTC
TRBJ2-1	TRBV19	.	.	CASSIHGAYNEQFF	TGTGCCAGTAGTATACACGGGGCATACAATGAGCAGTTCTTC